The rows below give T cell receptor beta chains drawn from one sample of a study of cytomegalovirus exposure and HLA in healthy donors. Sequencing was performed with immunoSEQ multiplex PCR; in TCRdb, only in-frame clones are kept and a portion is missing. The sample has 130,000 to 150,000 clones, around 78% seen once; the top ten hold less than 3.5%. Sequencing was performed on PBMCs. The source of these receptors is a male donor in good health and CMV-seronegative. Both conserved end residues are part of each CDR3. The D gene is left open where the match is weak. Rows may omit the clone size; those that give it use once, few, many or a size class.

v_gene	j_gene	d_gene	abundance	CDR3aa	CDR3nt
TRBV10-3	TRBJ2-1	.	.	CAITGGSGSHNEQFF	TGTGCCATCACTGGCGGGTCGGGCTCGCACAATGAGCAGTTCTTC
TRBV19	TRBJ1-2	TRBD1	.	CASSSGQDLNYGYTF	TGTGCCAGTAGTAGTGGACAGGATCTGAACTATGGCTACACCTTC
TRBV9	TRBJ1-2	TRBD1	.	CASSVDRGTNYGYTF	TGTGCCAGCAGCGTCGACAGGGGAACTAACTATGGCTACACCTTC
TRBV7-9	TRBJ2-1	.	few	CASSKTLAPYNEQFF	TGTGCCAGCAGTAAAACCCTAGCGCCCTACAATGAGCAGTTCTTC
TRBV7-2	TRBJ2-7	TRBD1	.	CASSSQGVGEQYF	TGTGCCAGCAGCTCACAGGGGGTGGGGGAGCAGTACTTC
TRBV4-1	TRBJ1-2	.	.	CASSQGSLRRDSNYGYTF	TGCGCCAGCAGCCAAGGTTCCCTTCGGAGAGATTCTAACTATGGCTACACCTTC
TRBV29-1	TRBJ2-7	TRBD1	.	CSVQGTGRSSYEQYF	TGCAGCGTTCAAGGGACAGGGCGATCATCCTACGAGCAGTACTTC
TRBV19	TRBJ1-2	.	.	CASRDSTDSYSHF	TGTGCCAGTAGGGACAGCACGGATAGCTATTCTCACTTC
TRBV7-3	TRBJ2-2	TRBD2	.	CASSLTSGGSNTGELFF	TGTGCCAGCAGCTTGACTAGCGGGGGCTCCAACACCGGGGAGCTGTTTTTT
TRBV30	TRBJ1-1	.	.	CAWSVRGGTEAFF	TGTGCCTGGAGTGTACGAGGGGGCACTGAAGCTTTCTTT